This TCR beta chain was identified during a study of blood T cell repertoires in COVID-19. Background on the study: Spain, Italy and the United States supplied samples that represented acute and convalescent COVID-19. PBMCs, B-cell-depleted T cells, or T cells were the source of the cDNA or gDNA that made up the material.

Authors' methods: How many nucleated cells were present was estimated from reference gene primer amplification. Repertoires were generated with immunoSEQ multiplex PCR, while TCRdb's copy carries only in-frame clones and drops some. That table supplies the V and J calls and clone size; D and trimming were determined from the DNA. The data contain 110,000 to 150,000 clones, around 80% of them seen just once; the ten biggest clones take up around 3.3%. This clonotype was obtained from a man in his 60s with acute or convalescent COVID-19. The sample comprised peripheral blood.

Written as DNA, the CDR3 is TGTGCCATCAACACCGGGACAGGTAGCTCCTACGAGCAGTACTTC. Its protein product is CAINTGTGSSYEQYF. The chain uses TRBV10-3 and TRBJ2-7; 8 bases map to TRBD1. The length of the CDR3 is 15 residues. With 7 bases clipped from V and 0 bases from J, the junction kept 8 bases outside the gene matches. Germline V gene data show CDR1 as ENHRY and CDR2 as SYGVKD.